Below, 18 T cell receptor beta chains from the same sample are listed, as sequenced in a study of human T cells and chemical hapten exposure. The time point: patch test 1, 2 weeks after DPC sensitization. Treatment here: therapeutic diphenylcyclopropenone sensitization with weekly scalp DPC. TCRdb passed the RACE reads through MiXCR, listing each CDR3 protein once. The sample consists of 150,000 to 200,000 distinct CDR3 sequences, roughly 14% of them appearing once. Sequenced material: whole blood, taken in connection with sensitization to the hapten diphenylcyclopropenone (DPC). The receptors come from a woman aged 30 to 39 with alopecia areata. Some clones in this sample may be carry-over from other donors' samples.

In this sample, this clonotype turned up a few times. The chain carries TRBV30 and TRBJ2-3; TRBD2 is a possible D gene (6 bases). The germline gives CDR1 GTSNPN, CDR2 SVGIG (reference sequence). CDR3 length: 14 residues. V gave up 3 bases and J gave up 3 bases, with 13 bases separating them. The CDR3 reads CAWREGPLTDTQYF. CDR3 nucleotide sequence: TGTGCCTGGAGGGAGGGCCCCTTGACAGATACGCAGTATTTT.

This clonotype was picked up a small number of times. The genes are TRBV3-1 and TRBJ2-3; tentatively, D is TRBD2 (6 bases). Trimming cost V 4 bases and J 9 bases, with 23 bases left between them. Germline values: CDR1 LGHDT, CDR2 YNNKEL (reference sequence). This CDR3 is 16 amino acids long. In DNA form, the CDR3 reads TGTGCCAGCAGCCCAATCCTAGCGAGCCTACCGGGGACGCAGTATTTT. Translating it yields CASSPILASLPGTQYF.

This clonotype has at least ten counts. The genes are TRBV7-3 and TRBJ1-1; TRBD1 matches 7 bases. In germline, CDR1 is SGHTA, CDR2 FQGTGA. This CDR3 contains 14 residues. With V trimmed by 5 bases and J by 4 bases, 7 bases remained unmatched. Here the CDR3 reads CASSPGPGGTEAFF. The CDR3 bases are TGTGCCAGCAGCCCCGGGCCAGGGGGCACTGAAGCTTTCTTT.

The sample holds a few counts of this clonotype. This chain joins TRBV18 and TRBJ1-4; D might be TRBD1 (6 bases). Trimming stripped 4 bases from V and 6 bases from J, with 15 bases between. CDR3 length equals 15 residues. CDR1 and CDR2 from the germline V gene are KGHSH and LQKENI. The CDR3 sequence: CASSLDQGIHEKLFF. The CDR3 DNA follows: TGTGCCAGCTCACTCGACCAGGGGATCCATGAAAAACTGTTTTTT.

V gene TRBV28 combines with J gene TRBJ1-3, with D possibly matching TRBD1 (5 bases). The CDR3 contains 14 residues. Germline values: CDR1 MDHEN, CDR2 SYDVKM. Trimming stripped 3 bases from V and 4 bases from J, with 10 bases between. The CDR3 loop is CASSFRGVGNTIYF. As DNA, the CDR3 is TGTGCCAGCAGTTTTAGAGGGGTAGGAAACACCATATATTTT.

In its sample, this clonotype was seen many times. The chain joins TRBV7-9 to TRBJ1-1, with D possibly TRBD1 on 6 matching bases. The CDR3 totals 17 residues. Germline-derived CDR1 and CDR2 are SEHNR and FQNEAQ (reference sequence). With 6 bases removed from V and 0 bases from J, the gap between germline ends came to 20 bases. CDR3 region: CASSSPATGRLNTEAFF. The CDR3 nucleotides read TGTGCCAGCAGTTCACCCGCGACAGGACGATTGAACACTGAAGCTTTCTTT.

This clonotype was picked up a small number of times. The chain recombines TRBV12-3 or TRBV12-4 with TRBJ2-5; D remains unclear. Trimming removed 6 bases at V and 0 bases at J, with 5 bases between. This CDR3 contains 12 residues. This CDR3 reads CASSRHQETQYF. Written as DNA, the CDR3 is TGTGCCAGCAGCCGACACCAAGAGACCCAGTACTTC.

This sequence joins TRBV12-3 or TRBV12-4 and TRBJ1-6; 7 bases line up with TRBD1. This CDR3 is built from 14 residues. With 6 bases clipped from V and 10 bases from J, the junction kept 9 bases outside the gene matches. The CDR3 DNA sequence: TGTGCCAGCAGACAGGGGTTGTCGGGATCACCCCTCCACTTT. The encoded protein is CASRQGLSGSPLHF.

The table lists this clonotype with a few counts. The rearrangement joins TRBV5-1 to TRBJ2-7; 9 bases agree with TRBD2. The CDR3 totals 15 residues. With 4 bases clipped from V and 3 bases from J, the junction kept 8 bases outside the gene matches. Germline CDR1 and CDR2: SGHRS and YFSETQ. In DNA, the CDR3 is TGCGCCAGCAGCGGGAGTAGCGGGAGAGTCTACGAGCAGTACTTC. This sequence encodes CASSGSSGRVYEQYF. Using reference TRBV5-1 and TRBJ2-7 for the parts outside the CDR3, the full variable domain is KAGVTQTPRYLIKTRGQQVTLSCSPISGHRSVSWYQQTPGQGLQFLFEYFSETQRNKGNFPGRFSGRQFSNSRSEMNVSTLELGDSALYLCASSGSSGRVYEQYFGPGTRLTVT.

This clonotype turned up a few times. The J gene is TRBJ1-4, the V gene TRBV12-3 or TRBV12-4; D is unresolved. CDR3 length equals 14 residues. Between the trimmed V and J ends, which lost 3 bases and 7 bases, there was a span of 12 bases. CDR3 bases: TGTGCCAGCAGTTTGGTGGACCGGACTGAAAAACTGTTTTTT. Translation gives CASSLVDRTEKLFF.

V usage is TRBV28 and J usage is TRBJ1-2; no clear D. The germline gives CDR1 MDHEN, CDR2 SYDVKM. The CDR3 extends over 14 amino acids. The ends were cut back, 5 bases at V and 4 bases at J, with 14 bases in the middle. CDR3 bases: TGTGCCAGCAGTCCCAATCGTGGGGTCTATGGCTACACCTTC. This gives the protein CASSPNRGVYGYTF.

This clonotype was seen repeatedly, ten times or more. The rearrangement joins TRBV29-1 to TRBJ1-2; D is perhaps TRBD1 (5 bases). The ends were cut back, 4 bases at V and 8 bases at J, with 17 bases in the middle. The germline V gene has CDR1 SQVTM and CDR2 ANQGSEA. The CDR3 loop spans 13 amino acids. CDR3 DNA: TGCAGCGTTGTAGTTCTTGGGGCCGTGGGCTACACCTTC. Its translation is CSVVVLGAVGYTF.

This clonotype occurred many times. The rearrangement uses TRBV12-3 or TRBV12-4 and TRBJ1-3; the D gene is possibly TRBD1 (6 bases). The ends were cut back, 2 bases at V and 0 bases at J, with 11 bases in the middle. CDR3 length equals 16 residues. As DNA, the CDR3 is TGTGCCAGCAGTTTATGGGCAGGGGTCTCTGGAAACACCATATATTTT. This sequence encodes CASSLWAGVSGNTIYF.

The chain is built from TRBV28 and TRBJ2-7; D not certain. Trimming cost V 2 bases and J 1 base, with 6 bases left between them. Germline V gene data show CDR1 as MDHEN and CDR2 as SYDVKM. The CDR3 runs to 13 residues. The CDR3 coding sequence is TGTGCCAGCAGTTTAAAATTTTCCTACGAGCAGTACTTC. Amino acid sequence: CASSLKFSYEQYF.

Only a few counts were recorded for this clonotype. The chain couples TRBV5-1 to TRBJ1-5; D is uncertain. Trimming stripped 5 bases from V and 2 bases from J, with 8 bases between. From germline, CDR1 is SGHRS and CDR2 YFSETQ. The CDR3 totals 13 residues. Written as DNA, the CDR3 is TGCGCCAGCAGTCGGGAAGGCAATCAGCCCCAGCATTTT. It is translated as CASSREGNQPQHF.

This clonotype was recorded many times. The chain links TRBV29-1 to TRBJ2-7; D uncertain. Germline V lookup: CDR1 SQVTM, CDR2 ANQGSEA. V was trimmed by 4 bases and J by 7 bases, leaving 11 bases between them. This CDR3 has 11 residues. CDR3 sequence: CSVGKVREQYF. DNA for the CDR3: TGCAGCGTTGGAAAGGTTAGGGAGCAGTACTTC.

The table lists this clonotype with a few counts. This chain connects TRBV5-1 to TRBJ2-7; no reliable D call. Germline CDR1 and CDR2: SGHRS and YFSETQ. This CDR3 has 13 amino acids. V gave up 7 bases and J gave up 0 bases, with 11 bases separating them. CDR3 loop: CASRTPSSYEQYF. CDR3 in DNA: TGCGCCAGCCGGACGCCGAGCTCCTACGAGCAGTACTTC.

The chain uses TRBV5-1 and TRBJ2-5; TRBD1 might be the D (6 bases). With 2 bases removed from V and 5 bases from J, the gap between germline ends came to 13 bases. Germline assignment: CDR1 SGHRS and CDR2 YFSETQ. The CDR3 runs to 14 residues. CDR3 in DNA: TGCGCCAGCAGCTTCAGACAGGCGACGGAGACCCAGTACTTC. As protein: CASSFRQATETQYF.